These 7 T cell receptor beta chains came from one sample sequenced in a study of blood T cell repertoires in COVID-19. This table comes from immunoSEQ multiplex PCR, and its TCRdb copy is limited to in-frame clones, with some not included. The sample records approximately 170,000 clones, roughly four fifths being singletons. Sequenced material: peripheral blood. The receptors derive from a woman at least 80 years old with acute or convalescent COVID-19.

The V gene is TRBV7-9, the J gene TRBJ2-1, with 7 bases matching TRBD2. The CDR3 runs to 16 residues. CDR1 SEHNR and CDR2 FQNEAQ come from the germline V gene (reference sequence). V lost 4 bases, J lost 5 bases, and 11 bases stayed unmatched. CDR3 sequence reads: CASSSRVGAGDNEQFF. In DNA form, the CDR3 reads TGTGCCAGCAGCTCTCGGGTAGGGGCGGGAGACAATGAGCAGTTCTTC.

V usage is TRBV3-1 (or the pseudogene TRBV3-2) and J usage is TRBJ1-2, with 7 positions matching TRBD1. Germline V gene lookup returns CDR1 LGHDT and CDR2 YNNKEL (reference sequence). The length of the CDR3 is 18 residues. Trimming cost V 6 bases and J 4 bases; bases outside gene matches: 20. The chain's CDR3 is CASSPRGDSPKNRYGYTF. The DNA of the CDR3 is TGTGCCAGCAGTCCAAGGGGGGACAGCCCGAAAAACCGCTATGGCTACACCTTC.

This clone was counted a single time. The chain joins TRBV27 to TRBJ1-1; no clear D. CDR3 length: 15 amino acids. The V end lost 7 bases, the J end lost 4 bases, and 19 bases lay between the germline ends. CDR1 and CDR2 from the germline V gene are MNHEY and SMNVEV (reference sequence). The CDR3 protein is CASTPLVPGGTEAFF. CDR3 nucleotides: TGTGCCAGCACCCCTTTAGTCCCAGGAGGCACTGAAGCTTTCTTT.

This sequence joins TRBV27 and TRBJ2-1; possibly TRBD1 for D (6 bases). CDR1 and CDR2 from the germline V gene are MNHEY and SMNVEV (reference sequence). The CDR3 length is 14 residues. V lost 6 bases to trimming and J lost 1 base, with 10 bases between them. The CDR3 reads CASRTQGSYNEQFF. DNA for the CDR3: TGTGCCAGCAGGACACAGGGATCCTACAATGAGCAGTTCTTC.

J is TRBJ1-2 and V is TRBV6-5; TRBD1 agrees at 9 bases. Per germline, CDR1 MNHEY and CDR2 SVGAGI. The ends lost 7 bases at V and 8 bases at J; junction bases unmatched: 5. The CDR3 spans 12 residues. CDR3 nucleotides: TGTGCCAGCACGACAGGGGGATACGGCTACACCTTC. It yields the protein CASTTGGYGYTF.

V and J are TRBV25-1 and TRBJ1-6; the match to TRBD1 covers 8 bases. The CDR3 loop spans 14 amino acids. The junction had 10 bases not matched to a gene; V was cut back by 8 bases and J by 10 bases. Germline V gene lookup returns CDR1 MGHDK and CDR2 SYGVNS. CDR3 nucleotides: TGTGCCAGCCGAGGACAGGGCGAAGGGTCACCCCTCCACTTT. It translates to CASRGQGEGSPLHF.

The J gene is TRBJ2-1, the V gene TRBV3-1 (or the pseudogene TRBV3-2), with D possibly being TRBD2 (7 bases). V gave up 4 bases and J gave up 3 bases, with 16 bases separating them. Germline loops: CDR1 LGHDT, CDR2 YNNKEL (reference sequence). The length of the CDR3 is 16 residues. CDR3 amino acids: CASSLRGGGGYNEQFF. DNA for the CDR3: TGTGCCAGCAGCCTTAGAGGGGGGGGAGGCTACAATGAGCAGTTCTTC.